These 12 T cell receptor beta chains originate from one sample sequenced in a study of blood T cell repertoires in COVID-19. Measured with immunoSEQ multiplex PCR; TCRdb has only the in-frame clones, and not every one. The table has about 290,000 clones, around 81% seen once. The sequencing input was peripheral blood. These receptors came from a woman in her fifties or sixties with active or convalescent COVID-19.

This clone appeared a single time. This chain connects TRBV29-1 to TRBJ1-3; 8 positions agree with TRBD1. Germline assignment: CDR1 SQVTM and CDR2 ANQGSEA. CDR3 length: 16 residues. With V trimmed by 6 bases and J by 0 bases, 10 bases remained unmatched. CDR3 bases: TGCAGCGTCTCCACGACAGGGGCAACCTCTGGAAACACCATATATTTT. Its translation: CSVSTTGATSGNTIYF.

The J gene is TRBJ2-1, the V gene TRBV18; 9 bases match TRBD2. Looked up from germline, CDR1 is KGHSH and CDR2 is LQKENI. V trimming: 5 bases; J trimming: 3 bases; junction bases outside the gene matches: 2. CDR3 size: 14 residues. The CDR3 DNA sequence: TGTGCCAGCTCAGATAGCGGGAGCTACAATGAGCAGTTCTTC. Protein: CASSDSGSYNEQFF. The whole variable domain, filled in from reference TRBV18 and TRBJ2-1, reads NAGVMQNPRHLVRRRGQEARLRCSPMKGHSHVYWYRQLPEEGLKFMVYLQKENIIDESGMPKERFSAEFPKEGPSILRIQQVVRGDSAAYFCASSDSGSYNEQFFGPGTRLTVL.

This CDR3 is CASTLAGAEQFF. CDR3 DNA sequence: TGTGCCAGCACCCTAGCGGGAGCGGAGCAGTTCTTC. The genes are TRBV3-1 (or the pseudogene TRBV3-2) and TRBJ2-1, with 10 bases that match TRBD2. Germline CDR1 reads LGHDT; CDR2 reads YNNKEL (reference sequence). The CDR3 is 12 amino acids. The V and J ends lost 7 bases and 10 bases, in that order; junction bases with no gene match: 4.

The chain links TRBV10-3 to TRBJ2-7; 7 bases map to TRBD2. With V trimmed by 5 bases and J by 1 base, 14 bases remained unmatched. The germline V gene encodes CDR1 ENHRY and CDR2 SYGVKD. This CDR3 contains 17 residues. The CDR3 region is CAISYSPGGSNSYEQYF. CDR3 DNA sequence: TGTGCCATCAGTTATTCACCGGGGGGATCAAATTCCTACGAGCAGTACTTC.

The chain has TRBV7-6 and TRBJ2-1, with TRBD2 matching 11 bases. Germline loops: CDR1 SGHVS, CDR2 FNYEAQ. Unmatched junction bases numbered 9, after V lost 3 bases and J lost 2 bases. This CDR3 region has 18 residues. The CDR3 DNA sequence: TGTGCCAGCAGCTTGATTAGCGGGAGGGCCAACGCCTACAATGAGCAGTTCTTC. It translates to CASSLISGRANAYNEQFF.

CDR3 sequence: CASSPNGESNQPQHF. DNA of the CDR3: TGCGCCAGCAGTCCGAACGGGGAAAGCAATCAGCCCCAGCATTTT. The chain carries TRBV5-1 and TRBJ1-5; D gene uncertain. V was cut by 5 bases and J by 1 base, with 13 bases left in between. Germline CDR1 and CDR2: SGHRS and YFSETQ. There are 15 residues in the CDR3.

The chain recombines TRBV25-1 with TRBJ1-2; D gene ambiguous. The germline V gene encodes CDR1 MGHDK and CDR2 SYGVNS. The V end was cut by 2 bases, the J end by 0 bases, with 7 bases between. The CDR3 has 14 amino acids. CDR3 DNA: TGTGCCAGCAGTGAAGGGAGTACTAACTATGGCTACACCTTC. Amino acids: CASSEGSTNYGYTF.

The V gene is TRBV6-6, the J gene TRBJ2-7; D is undetermined. This CDR3 is 12 amino acids long. Germline values: CDR1 MNHNY, CDR2 SVGAGI (reference sequence). V was trimmed by 5 bases and J by 1 base, leaving 6 bases between them. CDR3 region: CASSAVSYEQYF. DNA of the CDR3: TGTGCCAGCAGTGCGGTGTCCTACGAGCAGTACTTC.

The CDR3 nucleotides read TGTGCCAGCACCCTGGAGACAGTTGAAGCTTTCTTT. Encoded protein: CASTLETVEAFF. The genes are TRBV11-2 and TRBJ1-1; possible D gene TRBD1, 5 bases. Germline CDR1 and CDR2: SGHAT and FQNNGV. V was clipped by 7 bases and J by 7 bases, with 13 bases between them. The CDR3 is 12 residues long. The full variable domain, in which reference TRBV11-2 and TRBJ1-1 provide the parts outside the CDR3, is EAGVAQSPRYKIIEKRQSVAFWCNPISGHATLYWYQQILGQGPKLLIQFQNNGVVDDSQLPKDRFSAERLKGVDSTLKIQPAKLEDSAVYLCASTLETVEAFFGQGTRLTVV.

J is TRBJ2-5 and V is TRBV27, with 7 bases that match TRBD2. Germline V gene lookup returns CDR1 MNHEY and CDR2 SMNVEV (reference sequence). The CDR3 consists of 16 residues. V was pared by 4 bases and J by 1 base, with 9 bases of the junction left unmatched. The chain's CDR3 is CASSSSDGGGQETQYF. The CDR3 DNA is TGTGCCAGCAGTTCGTCCGATGGGGGGGGCCAAGAGACCCAGTACTTC.

V usage is TRBV5-4 and J usage is TRBJ2-5; a possible D gene is TRBD2 (6 bases). The V end lost 4 bases, the J end lost 2 bases, and 12 bases lay between the germline ends. Germline V lookup: CDR1 SGHNT, CDR2 YYREEE (reference sequence). The CDR3 is 14 amino acids. CDR3 in DNA: TGTGCCAGCAGCCATGGAGGGTCTCAAGAGACCCAGTACTTC. Translating gives CASSHGGSQETQYF.

The chain recombines TRBV2 with TRBJ1-2; possibly TRBD1 for D (6 bases). Per the germline V gene, CDR1 is SNHLY and CDR2 is FYNNEI. This CDR3 region has 13 residues. V lost 4 bases and J lost 7, with 13 bases in between. The CDR3 bases are TGTGCCAGCAGTGTCAAGTACAGGGTTGGCTACACCTTC. As protein: CASSVKYRVGYTF.